Listed below are T cell receptor beta chains from one sample, sequenced in a study of quantifying T cell responses using KT2 cells. TCRdb fed the UMI-ligation and nested PCR reads into MiXCR, producing one record per CDR3 protein. Seen here are 25,000 to 35,000 distinct CDR3 sequences, 9% to 12% observed once, and the top ten hold about 9.9%. Input material: PBMCs spiked with cells of the T cell clone KT2. Receptor source: a human donor. Both conserved end residues are part of each CDR3. Each record gives: clone size, V gene, D gene, J gene, CDR3 DNA, CDR3 protein. D genes are given only for firm matches. The size of a clone is reported for some rows only, either as once, few or many, or as a class for expanded clones.

abundance: -; v_gene: TRBV20-1; d_gene: -; j_gene: TRBJ1-1; CDR3nt: TGCAGTGCTAGCCCGACAGCGAACACTGAAGCTTTCTTT; CDR3aa: CSASPTANTEAFF
abundance: few; v_gene: TRBV12-3/TRBV12-4; d_gene: -; j_gene: TRBJ2-4; CDR3nt: TGTGCCAGCAGTTTAAGGGAGAACATTCAGTACTTC; CDR3aa: CASSLRENIQYF
abundance: -; v_gene: TRBV7-3; d_gene: -; j_gene: TRBJ2-3; CDR3nt: TGTGCCAGCAGCCCCGGGTCCGGGGACACAGATACGCAGTATTTT; CDR3aa: CASSPGSGDTDTQYF
abundance: -; v_gene: TRBV7-2; d_gene: -; j_gene: TRBJ2-3; CDR3nt: TGTGCCAGCAGCTTATCGGGTGGACGAAACCCCCCAGATACGCAGTATTTT; CDR3aa: CASSLSGGRNPPDTQYF
abundance: few; v_gene: TRBV3-1; d_gene: TRBD2; j_gene: TRBJ2-1; CDR3nt: TGTGCCAGCAGCCAAGGACTAGCGACCAATGAGCAGTTCTTC; CDR3aa: CASSQGLATNEQFF
abundance: -; v_gene: TRBV27; d_gene: -; j_gene: TRBJ2-6; CDR3nt: TGTGCCAGCCGCGAAGTTAGCTCTGGGGCCAACGTCCTGACTTTC; CDR3aa: CASREVSSGANVLTF
abundance: few; v_gene: TRBV11-3; d_gene: TRBD2; j_gene: TRBJ2-1; CDR3nt: TGTGCCAGCAGCTTAGCGGGGGGGTACAATGAGCAGTTCTTC; CDR3aa: CASSLAGGYNEQFF
abundance: many; v_gene: TRBV3-1; d_gene: -; j_gene: TRBJ2-6; CDR3nt: TGTGCCAGCAGCCAGGACACCTCTGGGGCCAACGTCCTGACTTTC; CDR3aa: CASSQDTSGANVLTF
abundance: -; v_gene: TRBV12-3/TRBV12-4; d_gene: TRBD1; j_gene: TRBJ1-2; CDR3nt: TGTGCCAGCAGTTACAGGGGCTATGGCTACACCTTC; CDR3aa: CASSYRGYGYTF
abundance: -; v_gene: TRBV7-2; d_gene: -; j_gene: TRBJ1-1; CDR3nt: TGTGCCAGCAGCTTTCAACAGGGAAGGGGGAACACTGAAGCTTTCTTT; CDR3aa: CASSFQQGRGNTEAFF
abundance: few; v_gene: TRBV18; d_gene: TRBD2; j_gene: TRBJ2-5; CDR3nt: TGTGCCAGCTCACCAGTCGGGGGGAACCAAGAGACCCAGTACTTC; CDR3aa: CASSPVGGNQETQYF
abundance: many; v_gene: TRBV6-5; d_gene: -; j_gene: TRBJ1-6; CDR3nt: TGTGCCACAAAGGACCCAGGTTTTTCACCCCTCCACTTT; CDR3aa: CATKDPGFSPLHF
abundance: few; v_gene: TRBV4-1; d_gene: -; j_gene: TRBJ1-2; CDR3nt: TGCGCCAGCAGCCAAGATTCGGGCTTCTATGGCTACACCTTC; CDR3aa: CASSQDSGFYGYTF
abundance: once; v_gene: TRBV7-4; d_gene: TRBD2; j_gene: TRBJ2-7; CDR3nt: TGTGCCAGCAGCTTCGGAGCGGGAGATGAGAACGAGCAGTACTTC; CDR3aa: CASSFGAGDENEQYF
abundance: -; v_gene: TRBV5-1; d_gene: -; j_gene: TRBJ1-1; CDR3nt: TGCGCCAGCAGCCCAGGACACAGGGTCACTGAAGCTTTCTTT; CDR3aa: CASSPGHRVTEAFF
abundance: many; v_gene: TRBV12-3/TRBV12-4; d_gene: TRBD2; j_gene: TRBJ2-1; CDR3nt: TGTGCCAGCAGTACTGGGTGGAGCGGGAGGAGCTCCTACAATGAGCAGTTCTTC; CDR3aa: CASSTGWSGRSSYNEQFF
abundance: -; v_gene: TRBV5-4; d_gene: TRBD1; j_gene: TRBJ1-6; CDR3nt: TGTGCCAGCGGGACAGGGGATTCACCCCTCCACTTT; CDR3aa: CASGTGDSPLHF
abundance: many; v_gene: TRBV2; d_gene: -; j_gene: TRBJ1-1; CDR3nt: TGTGCCAGCATCAGAGGCACAGGAAGGAACACTGAAGCTTTCTTT; CDR3aa: CASIRGTGRNTEAFF
abundance: -; v_gene: TRBV12-3/TRBV12-4; d_gene: TRBD1; j_gene: TRBJ1-2; CDR3nt: TGTGCCAGCAGTTGGACAGGGGAGGGCTATGGCTACACCTTC; CDR3aa: CASSWTGEGYGYTF
abundance: -; v_gene: TRBV9; d_gene: TRBD1; j_gene: TRBJ2-3; CDR3nt: TGTGCCAGCAGCTTGACAGGGGGCAGGTCAGATACGCAGTATTTT; CDR3aa: CASSLTGGRSDTQYF
abundance: many; v_gene: TRBV29-1; d_gene: -; j_gene: TRBJ2-3; CDR3nt: TGCAGTCTTGAGCGGCTAGTGTCTAGCACAGATACGCAGTATTTT; CDR3aa: CSLERLVSSTDTQYF
abundance: few; v_gene: TRBV2; d_gene: -; j_gene: TRBJ2-7; CDR3nt: TGTGCCAGCAGCCTGACAGATTACTCCTACGAGCAGTACTTC; CDR3aa: CASSLTDYSYEQYF
abundance: -; v_gene: TRBV24-1; d_gene: -; j_gene: TRBJ2-1; CDR3nt: TGTGCCACCAGTGACGAAACCGGGGGCTACAATGAGCAGTTCTTC; CDR3aa: CATSDETGGYNEQFF
abundance: many; v_gene: TRBV7-2; d_gene: -; j_gene: TRBJ2-4; CDR3nt: TGTGCCAGCAGCCGCGTCCGCGTGGGAAACATTCAGTACTTC; CDR3aa: CASSRVRVGNIQYF
abundance: -; v_gene: TRBV2; d_gene: TRBD2; j_gene: TRBJ2-2; CDR3nt: TGTGCCAGCAGGCTAACGCGGGAGGCCGGGGAGCTGTTTTTT; CDR3aa: CASRLTREAGELFF
abundance: many; v_gene: TRBV4-3; d_gene: -; j_gene: TRBJ2-3; CDR3nt: TGCGCCAGCAGCCCTCAGGCGCTGGGCACAGATACGCAGTATTTT; CDR3aa: CASSPQALGTDTQYF
abundance: -; v_gene: TRBV5-1; d_gene: TRBD2; j_gene: TRBJ2-5; CDR3nt: TGCGCCAGCAGCCGTGGGACTAGCGGAATACAAGAGACCCAGTACTTC; CDR3aa: CASSRGTSGIQETQYF
abundance: -; v_gene: TRBV19; d_gene: TRBD1; j_gene: TRBJ1-5; CDR3nt: TGTGCCAGTAGCAGGGACAGCCAATATAGCAATCAGCCCCAGCATTTT; CDR3aa: CASSRDSQYSNQPQHF
abundance: few; v_gene: TRBV2; d_gene: -; j_gene: TRBJ2-1; CDR3nt: TGTGCCAGCAGGGGAACTATTTATGAGCAGTTCTTC; CDR3aa: CASRGTIYEQFF
abundance: many; v_gene: TRBV12-3/TRBV12-4; d_gene: TRBD1; j_gene: TRBJ2-3; CDR3nt: TGTGCCAGCAGTCCCGGGACAGGGCCAGATACGCAGTATTTT; CDR3aa: CASSPGTGPDTQYF
abundance: many; v_gene: TRBV11-3; d_gene: TRBD2; j_gene: TRBJ2-2; CDR3nt: TGTGCCAGCAGCCATAGCGGGGCGAACACCGGGGAGCTGTTTTTT; CDR3aa: CASSHSGANTGELFF
abundance: few; v_gene: TRBV13; d_gene: TRBD1; j_gene: TRBJ1-1; CDR3nt: TGTGCCAGCAGCTCCCCCGGGACAGGGGGCACTGAAGCTTTCTTT; CDR3aa: CASSSPGTGGTEAFF
abundance: many; v_gene: TRBV5-1; d_gene: -; j_gene: TRBJ2-5; CDR3nt: TGCGCCAGCAGCTCGGACGGGGGAGAGACCCAGTACTTC; CDR3aa: CASSSDGGETQYF
abundance: -; v_gene: TRBV7-2; d_gene: TRBD2; j_gene: TRBJ2-3; CDR3nt: TGTGCCAGCAGTGTGGGTTCTAGCGGGAGCCCAGATACGCAGTATTTT; CDR3aa: CASSVGSSGSPDTQYF
abundance: -; v_gene: TRBV5-1; d_gene: TRBD2; j_gene: TRBJ2-6; CDR3nt: TGCGCCAGCAGCTTGGAGGGGGGACTAGTTAGCCGAGAGGCCAACGTCCTGACTTTC; CDR3aa: CASSLEGGLVSREANVLTF
abundance: many; v_gene: TRBV20-1; d_gene: TRBD2; j_gene: TRBJ2-3; CDR3nt: TGCAGTGCTAGGCGGGGGACTAGCACAGATACGCAGTATTTT; CDR3aa: CSARRGTSTDTQYF
abundance: many; v_gene: TRBV9; d_gene: -; j_gene: TRBJ2-3; CDR3nt: TGTGCCAGCAGCGAGGGCGGGGTAACGCAGTATTTT; CDR3aa: CASSEGGVTQYF
abundance: many; v_gene: TRBV9; d_gene: -; j_gene: TRBJ2-3; CDR3nt: TGTGCCAGCACTTGGGGTTCCCGCACAGATACGCAGTATTTT; CDR3aa: CASTWGSRTDTQYF
abundance: few; v_gene: TRBV7-2; d_gene: -; j_gene: TRBJ2-2; CDR3nt: TGTGCCAGCAGCTTAGCCGGGGGTACTAACACCGGGGAGCTGTTTTTT; CDR3aa: CASSLAGGTNTGELFF
abundance: -; v_gene: TRBV3-1; d_gene: TRBD2; j_gene: TRBJ2-7; CDR3nt: TGTGCCAGCAGCCACGGGTCGGGACTAGCGCCCTACGAGCAGTACTTC; CDR3aa: CASSHGSGLAPYEQYF
abundance: many; v_gene: TRBV3-1; d_gene: -; j_gene: TRBJ2-7; CDR3nt: TGTGCCAGCAGCAGCCGGGACATCTCCTACGAGCAGTACTTC; CDR3aa: CASSSRDISYEQYF
abundance: -; v_gene: TRBV12-3/TRBV12-4; d_gene: -; j_gene: TRBJ2-7; CDR3nt: TGTGCCAGCAGTTTATTTGGGGGTGGCGAGCAGTACTTC; CDR3aa: CASSLFGGGEQYF
abundance: many; v_gene: TRBV28; d_gene: -; j_gene: TRBJ1-5; CDR3nt: TGTGCCAGCAGTTTAGAAACGGGGCCCCAGCATTTT; CDR3aa: CASSLETGPQHF
abundance: few; v_gene: TRBV7-2; d_gene: TRBD2; j_gene: TRBJ2-7; CDR3nt: TGTGCCAGCAGCCACTTAGCGGGGCGCTCCTACGAGCAGTACTTC; CDR3aa: CASSHLAGRSYEQYF
abundance: few; v_gene: TRBV27; d_gene: TRBD1; j_gene: TRBJ1-2; CDR3nt: TGTGCCAGCAGTCTCGGGACAGGGGGACTCAATGGCTACACCTTC; CDR3aa: CASSLGTGGLNGYTF
abundance: few; v_gene: TRBV5-6; d_gene: -; j_gene: TRBJ1-2; CDR3nt: TGTGCCAGCAGCTTCGTAGGGGGAAGTGGCTACACCTTC; CDR3aa: CASSFVGGSGYTF
abundance: few; v_gene: TRBV2; d_gene: -; j_gene: TRBJ2-5; CDR3nt: TGTGCCAGCAGTGACAGTCGCCAAGAGACCCAGTACTTC; CDR3aa: CASSDSRQETQYF
abundance: -; v_gene: TRBV15; d_gene: -; j_gene: TRBJ2-4; CDR3nt: TGTGCCACCAGCAGAGATTCCCCCAGGGGAGTAAACATTCAGTACTTC; CDR3aa: CATSRDSPRGVNIQYF
abundance: few; v_gene: TRBV15; d_gene: TRBD1; j_gene: TRBJ2-4; CDR3nt: TGTGCCACCAGCAGAGATTGGAGCCAGGGGGCTTCCAAAAACATTCAGTACTTC; CDR3aa: CATSRDWSQGASKNIQYF
abundance: many; v_gene: TRBV11-2; d_gene: -; j_gene: TRBJ2-7; CDR3nt: TGTGCCAGCAGCTCACTCATAACAGGGTACGAGCAGTACTTC; CDR3aa: CASSSLITGYEQYF
abundance: -; v_gene: TRBV20-1; d_gene: TRBD1; j_gene: TRBJ2-3; CDR3nt: TGCAGTGCCAATGAGGGGGCCTCGGGTACGCAGTATTTT; CDR3aa: CSANEGASGTQYF
abundance: -; v_gene: TRBV6-2/TRBV6-3; d_gene: TRBD1; j_gene: TRBJ1-5; CDR3nt: TGTGCCAGCACCCCGACAGGGCGAGACAATAGGCCCCAGCATTTT; CDR3aa: CASTPTGRDNRPQHF
abundance: -; v_gene: TRBV5-4; d_gene: -; j_gene: TRBJ1-2; CDR3nt: TGTGCCAGCAGCTTCGAGGGCGTCTATTATGGCTACACCTTC; CDR3aa: CASSFEGVYYGYTF
abundance: few; v_gene: TRBV6-5; d_gene: -; j_gene: TRBJ2-7; CDR3nt: TGTGCCAGCAGTTACTCAAGACGGGTCGAGCAGTACTTC; CDR3aa: CASSYSRRVEQYF
abundance: many; v_gene: TRBV25-1; d_gene: -; j_gene: TRBJ2-6; CDR3nt: TGTGCCAGCAGTGAATATCCCGGGGCCAACGTCCTGACTTTC; CDR3aa: CASSEYPGANVLTF